The text below deals with one TCR beta chain. The sample comes from a study of control samples from healthy donors and cancer patients. There are 11 residues in the CDR3. Germline V CDR1 and CDR2: LNHDA, SQIVND (reference sequence). Trimming took off 4 bases at V and 2 bases at J, with 2 bases between the two ends. The data were produced by immunoSEQ multiplex PCR, yet TCRdb's version contains in-frame clones alone and is incomplete. The profile shows about 160,000 clones, about 95% of them singletons. Sample: PBMCs. This chain connects TRBV19 to TRBJ1-2; D is unresolved. This clonotype was sampled from a man aged 55 to 69 with colorectal cancer. CDR3 region: CASSKNYGYTF. The CDR3 bases are TGTGCCAGTAGTAAGAACTATGGCTACACCTTC. Combining the CDR3 with reference TRBV19 and TRBJ1-2 gives the whole variable domain DGGITQSPKYLFRKEGQNVTLSCEQNLNHDAMYWYRQDPGQGLRLIYYSQIVNDFQKGDIAEGYSVSREKKESFPLTVTSAQKNPTAFYLCASSKNYGYTFGSGTRLTVV.